This T cell receptor (beta chain) was captured in a study of T cells and Merkel cell carcinoma outcomes (dated by TCRdb to the early 2020s). About the investigation overall: The tumor T-cell repertoire, together with T-cell density, was examined as a predictor of clinical outcome in patients with Merkel cell carcinoma. Here is what the overall study found, with its caveats: According to the report, clinical outcomes in Merkel cell carcinoma patients could be predicted using T-cell density together with features of the T-cell repertoire.

Remarks on this clone: Its antigen target is currently unknown. There are no base qualities to consult, and no much larger clone falls within one base.

Trimming removed 8 bases from V and 3 bases from J, leaving 5 bases between the germline ends. From the germline V gene, CDR1 is SNHLY and CDR2 is FYNNEI. CDR3 length: 10 amino acids, cysteine to phenylalanine. Only the CDR3 DNA stays, 30 bases, in frame from base 1. The samples were taken from patients with Merkel cell carcinoma. Libraries came from the immunoSEQ multiplex PCR assay. As stored in TCRdb, this immuneACCESS dataset retains in-frame rearrangements with V and J assigned. A fraction of the clones does not appear; measured against another copy, unresolved V genes explain less than half of the discrepancy, and the remainder lacks a known reason. This sample gives 2,500 to 3,500 clones in total; roughly 85% of them show up just once. The top ten clonotypes cover about a sixth of the sample.

The chain links TRBV2 with TRBJ2-7, with the D gene not clear enough to name. This sequence was found in a human donor with Merkel cell carcinoma. What was sequenced was tumor tissue from Merkel cell carcinoma. Read as DNA, the sequence is TGTGCCAGCGAAATCTACGAGCAGTACTTC. This sequence encodes CASEIYEQYF.